A selection of T cell receptor beta chains follows, all from one sample in a study of PD-1 blockade in classical Hodgkin lymphoma. Libraries were prepared by immunoSEQ multiplex PCR; TCRdb keeps only in-frame clonotypes and omits some of them. In the table there are over 25,000 clones, around three quarters of which are singletons. The material sequenced was peripheral blood mononuclear cells (PBMCs), taken before the fourth cycle of nivolumab. These receptors were collected from a human donor with classical Hodgkin lymphoma. Both conserved end residues are part of each CDR3. D genes are given only for firm matches. Clone size appears in some rows only: once, few, many, or a class for an expanded clone.

clone size	V gene	D gene	J gene	CDR3 protein	CDR3 DNA
few	TRBV4-1	.	TRBJ1-1	CASLGLGTEAFF	TGCGCCAGCTTGGGGTTGGGCACTGAAGCTTTCTTT
.	TRBV11-2	.	TRBJ2-7	CASSLKKKFHITYEQYF	TGTGCCAGCAGCTTAAAGAAGAAATTCCACATCACCTACGAGCAGTACTTC
.	TRBV28	TRBD1	TRBJ1-5	CASSYPGQGQPQHF	TGTGCCAGCAGTTACCCGGGACAGGGTCAGCCCCAGCATTTT
.	TRBV19	TRBD1	TRBJ1-1	CASSDNDRGLVVRTEAFF	TGTGCCAGTAGTGACAATGACAGGGGGCTGGTGGTGCGGACTGAAGCTTTCTTT
.	TRBV27	.	TRBJ2-7	CASSLEFGGTYEQYF	TGTGCCAGCAGTTTGGAATTTGGGGGGACCTACGAGCAGTACTTC
.	TRBV9	.	TRBJ2-7	CASSHGTYEQYF	TGTGCCAGCAGCCACGGGACCTACGAGCAGTACTTC
.	TRBV14	TRBD2	TRBJ2-4	CASSQDSSGGSLAKNIQYF	TGTGCCAGCAGCCAAGATAGCAGCGGGGGGTCCCTAGCCAAAAACATTCAGTACTTC
.	TRBV5-1	.	TRBJ1-4	CASSLLPDLNEKLFF	TGCGCCAGCAGCTTGCTTCCGGACCTTAATGAAAAACTGTTTTTT
.	TRBV27	TRBD2	TRBJ2-7	CASSLFRGGIEQYF	TGTGCCAGCAGTTTATTCCGGGGGGGCATCGAGCAGTACTTC
.	TRBV13	.	TRBJ2-3	CASSLGGAGHFTDTQYF	TGTGCCAGCAGCTTAGGAGGGGCGGGACACTTCACAGATACGCAGTATTTT
medium-sized	TRBV5-1	.	TRBJ1-4	CASSFAGNEKLFF	TGCGCCAGCAGCTTTGCGGGGAATGAAAAACTGTTTTTT
.	TRBV6-1	TRBD1	TRBJ1-2	CASSSLGQGAYGYTF	TGTGCCAGCAGTTCTCTAGGACAGGGGGCCTATGGCTACACCTTC
.	TRBV7-6	.	TRBJ2-7	CASSQDSVSEQYF	TGTGCCAGCAGCCAGGACAGCGTGAGCGAGCAGTACTTC
.	TRBV6-5	TRBD1	TRBJ1-1	CASSLQGGYTEAFF	TGTGCCAGCAGTTTACAGGGGGGATACACTGAAGCTTTCTTT
once	TRBV7-8	TRBD2	TRBJ2-2	CASSGRGGARTGELFF	TGTGCCAGCAGCGGACGGGGAGGGGCGAGGACCGGGGAGCTGTTTTTT
.	TRBV9	TRBD2	TRBJ2-2	CASSVGTSEYTGELFF	TGTGCCAGCAGCGTAGGTACTAGCGAGTACACCGGGGAGCTGTTTTTT
.	TRBV7-2	TRBD2	TRBJ2-3	CASSQNGREEPQYF	TGTGCCAGCAGCCAAAACGGGCGGGAGGAGCCGCAGTATTTT
.	TRBV2	TRBD1	TRBJ1-1	CASSATGGFTEAFF	TGTGCCAGCAGTGCTACAGGGGGCTTCACTGAAGCTTTCTTT
.	TRBV7-2	.	TRBJ2-5	CASSSGGAYQETQYF	TGTGCCAGCAGCTCAGGAGGGGCGTACCAAGAGACCCAGTACTTC
.	TRBV7-2	.	TRBJ1-3	CASSPWSGGNTIYF	TGTGCCAGCAGCCCTTGGTCCGGTGGAAACACCATATATTTT
few	TRBV6-5	TRBD1	TRBJ1-6	CASSLGQGRMPLHF	TGTGCCAGCAGTCTGGGACAGGGTCGTATGCCCCTCCACTTT
.	TRBV27	TRBD1	TRBJ1-2	CAIRGQGEVGYTF	TGTGCCATTAGGGGACAGGGCGAAGTTGGCTACACCTTC
.	TRBV19	TRBD1	TRBJ1-1	CASIVTGAGDTEAFF	TGTGCCAGTATCGTTACAGGGGCCGGGGACACTGAAGCTTTCTTT
few	TRBV29-1	.	TRBJ1-2	CSVGRGLGTLGGYTF	TGCAGCGTGGGCCGAGGGTTGGGGACCCTTGGGGGCTACACCTTC
.	TRBV5-1	TRBD2	TRBJ2-7	CASSFSGIHERYF	TGCGCCAGCAGCTTTAGCGGGATCCACGAGCGGTACTTC
.	TRBV7-2	.	TRBJ1-2	CASSPDRNYGYTF	TGTGCCAGCAGTCCCGACAGGAACTATGGCTACACCTTC
.	TRBV7-2	.	TRBJ1-4	CASSPPPGEKLFF	TGTGCCAGCAGCCCACCGCCCGGAGAAAAACTGTTTTTT
.	TRBV9	TRBD2	TRBJ2-1	CASSTRTGLAAYNEQFF	TGTGCCAGCAGCACCCGTACGGGACTAGCGGCATACAATGAGCAGTTCTTC
.	TRBV18	.	TRBJ1-4	CASSPPVRVRNEKLFF	TGTGCCAGCTCACCACCGGTCCGGGTCCGTAATGAAAAACTGTTTTTT
.	TRBV6-5	.	TRBJ2-7	CASSSLGSEQYF	TGTGCCAGCAGTTCCCTGGGGTCCGAGCAGTACTTC
.	TRBV4-1	.	TRBJ2-1	CASSQDPLLAVSYNEQFF	TGCGCCAGCAGCCAAGATCCTCTTTTAGCGGTCTCCTACAATGAGCAGTTCTTC
.	TRBV6-5	.	TRBJ2-5	CASSPPWGETQYF	TGTGCCAGCAGCCCCCCCTGGGGAGAGACCCAGTACTTC
.	TRBV2	.	TRBJ1-3	CASSERGSVNTIYF	TGTGCCAGCAGTGAACGGGGGTCCGTAAACACCATATATTTT
.	TRBV5-4	.	TRBJ2-7	CASSWGDSYEQYF	TGTGCCAGCAGCTGGGGCGACAGTTACGAGCAGTACTTC
once	TRBV7-2	TRBD1	TRBJ2-3	CASSLGTGLLTDTQYF	TGTGCCAGCAGCTTAGGGACAGGGTTATTGACAGATACGCAGTATTTT
few	TRBV4-3	.	TRBJ2-1	CASSQGIGGGGEQFF	TGCGCCAGCAGCCAAGGGATTGGTGGCGGCGGTGAGCAGTTCTTC
once	TRBV7-2	.	TRBJ2-7	CASSLGTYAYEQYF	TGTGCCAGCAGCTTAGGGACTTACGCCTACGAGCAGTACTTC
few	TRBV19	TRBD1	TRBJ1-5	CASSAKGAQRNQPQHF	TGTGCCAGTAGTGCAAAGGGGGCGCAGAGGAATCAGCCCCAGCATTTT
.	TRBV7-3	.	TRBJ1-2	CASSLTAGTSNYGYTF	TGTGCCAGCAGCTTAACGGCAGGGACGTCTAACTATGGCTACACCTTC
.	TRBV4-2	TRBD2	TRBJ2-2	CASSPLAGGPSGELFF	TGTGCCAGCAGCCCGCTAGCGGGGGGGCCTTCCGGGGAGCTGTTTTTT
.	TRBV7-8	TRBD2	TRBJ2-1	CASSLRRGGMTYNEQFF	TGTGCCAGCAGCTTACGCCGGGGGGGGATGACCTACAATGAGCAGTTCTTC
few	TRBV10-3	.	TRBJ2-7	CAIRRTTPTYEQYF	TGTGCCATCCGGAGGACAACTCCGACCTACGAGCAGTACTTC
few	TRBV10-3	.	TRBJ2-7	CAISEPRTSYYEQYF	TGTGCCATCAGTGAACCACGGACTTCCTACTACGAGCAGTACTTC
.	TRBV30	TRBD2	TRBJ2-7	CASAGTSGGHSYEQYF	TGTGCCTCTGCCGGGACTAGCGGGGGCCACTCCTACGAGCAGTACTTC
.	TRBV7-9	.	TRBJ2-7	CASSLARGGEQYF	TGTGCCAGCAGCTTAGCCCGAGGGGGCGAGCAGTACTTC
medium-sized	TRBV5-3	TRBD1	TRBJ1-5	CARSRDRARGQPQHF	TGTGCCAGAAGCCGGGACAGAGCGAGGGGACAGCCCCAGCATTTT
few	TRBV7-9	TRBD1	TRBJ2-1	CASSLDRGGRDEQFF	TGTGCCAGCAGCTTAGACAGGGGCGGTCGGGATGAGCAGTTCTTC
.	TRBV7-6	TRBD2	TRBJ2-1	CASSLGTSGSSQFF	TGTGCCAGCAGCCTCGGGACTAGCGGGAGCTCGCAGTTCTTC
once	TRBV7-9	TRBD2	TRBJ2-2	CASRSLAGGPRDSAGELFF	TGTGCCAGCAGGAGCCTAGCGGGAGGGCCAAGAGATTCTGCCGGGGAGCTGTTTTTT
.	TRBV7-6	TRBD2	TRBJ2-1	CASSTVSGGINNEQFF	TGTGCCAGCAGCACCGTCAGCGGGGGGATAAACAATGAGCAGTTCTTC
.	TRBV5-6	.	TRBJ1-1	CASSQGATNTEAFF	TGTGCCAGCAGCCAAGGGGCGACGAACACTGAAGCTTTCTTT
.	TRBV7-8	.	TRBJ1-2	CASSPGVLPFNYGYTF	TGTGCCAGCAGCCCAGGGGTCCTGCCTTTTAACTATGGCTACACCTTC
.	TRBV5-1	TRBD1	TRBJ1-1	CASRTGGATEAFF	TGCGCCAGCAGGACAGGGGGGGCCACTGAAGCTTTCTTT